This T cell receptor beta chain was observed in a study of T cells after yellow fever vaccination (dated 2019 in TCRdb). Turning to the overall study: The SMART-Seq v4 Ultra Low Input RNA kit was used to prepare libraries from fractions with low cell numbers. To follow T-cell clones before and after primary and booster YFV17D yellow fever vaccination, bulk TCR alpha and beta repertoires were sequenced over time. Two healthy male donors, one aged 18 to 29 and one aged 30 to 39 years, were included in the cohort. Bulk PBMC replicates and cell subsets were isolated from blood drawn at multiple timepoints before and after both primary and secondary immunization.

For this clonotype: It lacks a known antigen. Base qualities are not at hand, and no much larger clone is one base apart.

TCRdb names Illumina NovaSeq 6000 as the instrument used. Synthesis of TCR cDNA relied on 5'RACE template switching, a step that introduced a universal primer site along with unique molecular identifiers. cDNA synthesis was primed from both the TCR alpha and TCR beta constant segments. Library amplification involved two PCR steps, and the second step added sample barcodes and sequencing adapters. Sequencing of libraries was done on Illumina HiSeq 2500 (2x100 bp) or NovaSeq (2x150 bp). The paper's processing steps were these. Demultiplexing of reads and collapsing into UMI consensus sequences were performed with MIGEC, and V(D)J alignment was carried out with MiXCR. Vaccine-responding clonotypes were defined with edgeR using replicate PBMC samples, requiring FDR below 0.01 and a log2 fold change above 5 up to day 15. Bulk clonotypes were assigned CD4 or CD8 identity according to which sequenced CD4 or CD8 repertoire held them at higher abundance. The public sequencing data were trimmed at Q25 with fastp and processed into clonotypes with MiXCR by TCRdb, which kept only in-frame beta chains. Under each unique CDR3 protein, matching rows form one entry showing the most common genes and DNA. The V and J calls were not made by the authors but by TCRdb's processing. The sample records some 300,000 distinct CDR3 sequences, around 10% of which are singletons. The ten biggest clones cover 3% to 4% of the sample.

Cut back by 4 bases and 0 bases, the V and J ends lie 12 bases apart. As encoded in the germline V gene, CDR1 is KGHSH while CDR2 is LQKENI. There are 15 amino acids in the CDR3, from cysteine to phenylalanine inclusive. The kept DNA is CDR3 alone, 45 bases in frame from the first base. General study outcomes and caveats: The secondary T-cell response was weaker than the primary response but faster, peaking on day 5 instead of day 15. Most clones expanded after primary vaccination (around 96% of CD4 and 80% to 90% of CD8) were re-detected after the booster, suggesting that broad memory maintenance occurred. The study included only two donors, which limits how far the findings can be generalized. A small fraction of clonotypes showed up in both the CD4 and CD8 compartments, probably as a result of convergent recombination. FACS-sorted repertoires could contain abundant contaminating clonotypes from the bulk population, so computational filtering was required.

The treatment or condition label here, explained by the study, means: live attenuated yellow fever vaccine strain. PBMCs were isolated from peripheral blood using a standard Ficoll-Paque protocol. Dynabeads CD4 and CD8 positive selection kits were used to isolate the CD4 and CD8 T-cell fractions. TriZol was used to extract RNA from bulk PBMCs, CD4 and CD8 fractions, and dextramer-positive and dextramer-negative fractions. The TCR sequence derives from a man between 18 and 29 years old who received the YFV17D yellow fever vaccine. This specimen consisted of CD4+ T cells sorted from PBMCs, obtained 5 days after the yellow fever booster vaccination. The sequence is built from TRBV18 and TRBJ1-1; TRBD1 is a possible D gene, resting on 5 matching bases. CDR3 loop: CASSRTGTVNTEAFF. The DNA sequence follows: TGTGCCAGCTCACGAACCGGGACGGTGAACACTGAAGCTTTCTTT.